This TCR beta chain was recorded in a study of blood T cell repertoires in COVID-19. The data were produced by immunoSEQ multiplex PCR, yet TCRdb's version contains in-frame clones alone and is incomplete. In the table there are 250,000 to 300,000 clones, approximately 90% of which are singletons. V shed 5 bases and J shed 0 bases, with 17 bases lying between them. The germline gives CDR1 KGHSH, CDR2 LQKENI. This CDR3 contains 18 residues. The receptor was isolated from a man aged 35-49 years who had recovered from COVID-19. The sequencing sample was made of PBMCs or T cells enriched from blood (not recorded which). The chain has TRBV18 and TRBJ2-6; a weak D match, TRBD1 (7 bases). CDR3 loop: CASSAGGTASSGANVLTF. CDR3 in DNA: TGTGCCAGCTCAGCAGGCGGGACAGCTAGCTCTGGGGCCAACGTCCTGACTTTC.